This TCR beta chain appears in the sequencing data of a study of regulatory T cells in long-lasting Graves disease. Study outcomes and limitations: The study found lower TCR diversity in persistent Graves' patients than in newly diagnosed ones.

Trimming left V 0 bases short and J 9 bases short, with 10 bases between. This CDR3 contains 14 residues. Germline V CDR1 and CDR2: SGHTS, YDEGEE. Time point of the sample: persistent/refractory GD, antithyroid drugs over 5 years with positive TRAb. After RNA was extracted from PBMCs, the TCR library was made from it. For this clonotype: Its antigen is still unknown.

Construction of TCR beta libraries relied on iRepertoire HTBI primers and on Arm-PCR targeting CDR3 regions. TCRdb reprocessed the multiplex PCR reads via MiXCR and lists one record per CDR3 protein. The sample has hundreds of thousands of distinct CDR3 sequences; roughly 20% are singletons. V usage is TRBV5-8 and J usage is TRBJ1-6, with TRBD1 as a possible D gene (5 bases). This TCR was recovered from a female donor with Graves disease. The sequences come from peripheral blood mononuclear cells (PBMCs), collected when the disease was refractory, from a patient treated with antithyroid drugs. CDR3 in DNA: TGTGCCAGCAGCTTGGGCGGGGCGAGTTCACCCCTCCACTTT. It yields the protein CASSLGGASSPLHF.